What follows are 21 T cell receptor beta chains derived from one specimen sequenced in a study of cytomegalovirus exposure and HLA in healthy donors. Primers for the PCR totalled 60 Vbeta and 13 Jbeta. This table comes from immunoSEQ multiplex PCR, and its TCRdb copy is limited to in-frame clones, with some not included. The sample carries around 170,000 clones, about four fifths recorded once. The source material was PBMCs. Source of these receptors: a woman in her fifties or sixties in good health and CMV-seropositive.

The V and J genes are TRBV28 and TRBJ2-2; 11 nucleotides match TRBD1. There are 15 residues in the CDR3. The trim removed 5 bases at V and 6 bases at J, leaving 5 bases unmatched. Germline lookup yields CDR1 MDHEN and CDR2 SYDVKM. Written as DNA, the CDR3 is TGTGCCAGCAGTAGGCCGGGACAGGGGGCCGGGGAGCTGTTTTTT. It translates to CASSRPGQGAGELFF.

The V gene is TRBV6-5, the J gene TRBJ2-1; D is uncertain. V was shortened by 6 bases and J by 6 bases, with 6 bases between the two germline ends. Germline CDR1 reads MNHEY; CDR2 reads SVGAGI. The length of the CDR3 is 11 residues. CDR3 residues: CASSQANEQFF. In nucleotides, the CDR3 is TGTGCCAGCAGCCAAGCCAATGAGCAGTTCTTC.

V usage is TRBV6-1 and J usage is TRBJ2-7; 7 bases map to TRBD1. Looked up from germline, CDR1 is MNHNS and CDR2 is SASEGT. V was pared by 4 bases and J by 2 bases, with 5 bases of the junction left unmatched. This CDR3 has 14 amino acids. The CDR3 DNA reads TGTGCCAGCAGTGGGGGACAGATAACCTACGAGCAGTACTTC. It yields the protein CASSGGQITYEQYF.

The chain is built from TRBV7-2 and TRBJ2-7; 7 bases match TRBD1. The length of the CDR3 is 15 residues. The J segment lost 0 bases and the V segment lost 6 bases, leaving 8 bases of the junction unmatched. CDR1 is SGHTA, CDR2 FQGNSA, per germline. CDR3 in amino acids: CASSPGQSSSYEQYF. CDR3 nucleotides: TGTGCCAGCAGTCCGGGACAGTCGTCCTCCTACGAGCAGTACTTC. Looking up the rest from reference TRBV7-2 and TRBJ2-7 gives the full variable domain: GAGVSQSPSNKVTEKGKDVELRCDPISGHTALYWYRQSLGQGLEFLIYFQGNSAPDKSGLPSDRFSAERTGGSVSTLTIQRTQQEDSAVYLCASSPGQSSSYEQYFGPGTRLTVT.

The V gene is TRBV2, the J gene TRBJ2-3, with 7 bases that match TRBD2. Germline trimming cut 5 bases from V and 4 bases from J; bases unmatched to any gene: 6. The CDR3 runs to 14 residues. The V gene's germline CDR1 is SNHLY and CDR2 FYNNEI. This chain's CDR3 is CASSPGRVADTQYF. The CDR3 DNA sequence: TGTGCCAGCAGTCCAGGGAGGGTCGCAGATACGCAGTATTTT.

The V gene is TRBV11-2, the J gene TRBJ2-3; D is unclear. This CDR3 is built from 12 residues. Per the germline V gene, CDR1 is SGHAT and CDR2 is FQNNGV. With 4 bases removed from V and 0 bases from J, the gap between germline ends came to 2 bases. The CDR3 reads CASSSSTDTQYF. CDR3 nucleotides: TGTGCCAGCAGCTCTAGCACAGATACGCAGTATTTT.

The chain is built from TRBV15 and TRBJ2-2; no firm D call. Trimming cost V 3 bases and J 0 bases, with 14 bases left between them. Per germline, CDR1 LNHNV and CDR2 YYDKDF (reference sequence). This CDR3 is built from 17 residues. CDR3: CATSRPRVFANTGELFF. The CDR3 DNA sequence: TGTGCCACCAGCAGGCCCCGGGTGTTCGCGAACACCGGGGAGCTGTTTTTT.

V usage is TRBV5-5 and J usage is TRBJ2-5; 9 bases align to TRBD2. V lost 4 bases to trimming and J lost 5 bases; unmatched junction nucleotides: 9. Germline V gene lookup returns CDR1 SGHKS and CDR2 YYEKEE (reference sequence). This CDR3 is 15 amino acids long. The CDR3 DNA follows: TGTGCCAGCAGCAGTAGCGGGGGCCGGGGGGAGACCCAGTACTTC. As protein: CASSSSGGRGETQYF.

The rearrangement uses TRBV19 and TRBJ1-1; D may be TRBD1 (5 bases). This CDR3 spans 13 amino acids. Germline CDR1 and CDR2: LNHDA and SQIVND (reference sequence). V shed 5 bases and J shed 4 bases, with 11 bases lying between them. In DNA form, the CDR3 reads TGTGCCAGTAGTGGAATAGGGGTCACTGAAGCTTTCTTT. Amino acids: CASSGIGVTEAFF.

The chain links TRBV27 to TRBJ2-1, with TRBD1 matching 8 bases. CDR1 is MNHEY, CDR2 SMNVEV, per germline (reference sequence). V dropped 5 bases and J dropped 6; count of bases not matched to a gene: 3. The CDR3 is made up of 13 amino acids. Here the CDR3 reads CASSRQGRNEQFF. CDR3 DNA sequence: TGTGCCAGCAGTCGACAGGGGCGCAATGAGCAGTTCTTC.

This rearrangement joins TRBV7-8 to TRBJ2-7; 12 bases match TRBD2. The CDR3 runs 16 residues. Per germline, CDR1 SGHVS and CDR2 FQNEAQ. J gave up 3 bases and V 5 bases, and 8 bases lay outside the gene matches. CDR3 nucleotide sequence: TGTGCCAGCAGCCCTAGGACTAGCGGGGCCGGCTACGAGCAGTACTTC. Its protein product is CASSPRTSGAGYEQYF.

The chain combines TRBV9 with TRBJ1-1; 10 bases fit TRBD1. This CDR3 has 16 amino acids. V dropped 3 bases and J dropped 0; count of bases not matched to a gene: 5. Germline CDR1 is SGDLS and CDR2 is YYNGEE. The CDR3 here is CASSADRGLMNTEAFF. The CDR3 nucleotides read TGTGCCAGCAGCGCAGACAGGGGGCTAATGAACACTGAAGCTTTCTTT.

This chain connects TRBV7-9 to TRBJ1-3, with D possibly TRBD1 on 6 matching bases. The CDR3 totals 15 residues. V was shortened by 5 bases and J by 0 bases, with 11 bases between the two germline ends. CDR1 is SEHNR, CDR2 FQNEAQ, per germline (reference sequence). The CDR3 nucleotides are TGTGCCAGCAGCCCCGACAGGTTCTCTGGAAACACCATATATTTT. Protein sequence: CASSPDRFSGNTIYF.

The chain employs TRBV2 and TRBJ2-7; 10 nucleotides align to TRBD2. J lost 3 bases, V lost 11 bases, and 10 bases had no gene match. This CDR3 is 14 amino acids long. CDR1 and CDR2 (germline): SNHLY, FYNNEI. CDR3 sequence reads: CAGKGLADIYEQYF. The CDR3 DNA reads as TGTGCCGGAAAAGGACTAGCGGATATCTACGAGCAGTACTTC.

Comments on this clone: Within the sample, other DNA sequences also encode this same CDR3. This chain uses TRBV7-3 with TRBJ2-3, with unresolved D. V lost 2 bases and J lost 6, with 6 bases in between. Germline CDR1 SGHTA, CDR2 FQGTGA. The CDR3 consists of 12 residues. This CDR3 reads CASSLGPDTQYF. As DNA, the CDR3 is TGTGCCAGCAGCTTAGGCCCGGATACGCAGTATTTT. The whole variable domain, remainder taken from reference TRBV7-3 and TRBJ2-3, is GAGVSQTPSNKVTEKGKYVELRCDPISGHTALYWYRQSLGQGPEFLIYFQGTGAADDSGLPNDRFFAVRPEGSVSTLKIQRTERGDSAVYLCASSLGPDTQYFGPGTRLTVL.

This rearrangement joins TRBV7-2 to TRBJ2-2, with D unresolved. The CDR3 has 11 amino acids. V was pared by 3 bases and J by 10 bases, with 6 bases between. The germline V gene has CDR1 SGHTA and CDR2 FQGNSA. In DNA form, the CDR3 reads TGTGCCAGCAGCTTCGGGTTGGAGCTGTTTTTT. Translated: CASSFGLELFF.

This chain links TRBV10-3 with TRBJ2-3, with TRBD1 identical over 8 bases. Losses at the gene ends were 4 bases for V and 0 bases for J; bases not matched to a gene: 6. The CDR3 is 16 amino acids. The V gene's germline CDR1 is ENHRY and CDR2 SYGVKD. The CDR3 loop is CAISAATGESTDTQYF. The CDR3 bases are TGTGCCATCAGTGCTGCGACAGGGGAAAGCACAGATACGCAGTATTTT.

V usage is TRBV9 and J usage is TRBJ2-7; D uncertain. Per the germline V gene, CDR1 is SGDLS and CDR2 is YYNGEE. The CDR3 has 13 amino acids. Trimming removed 1 base from V and 2 bases from J, with 7 bases in between. The CDR3 here is CASSVSPTYEQYF. The CDR3 nucleotides are TGTGCCAGCAGCGTAAGCCCAACCTACGAGCAGTACTTC.

The CDR3 region has the DNA TGTGCCAGCAGACAGACAGGGGGCAATAACTATGGCTACACCTTC. Protein sequence: CASRQTGGNNYGYTF. This sequence joins TRBV28 and TRBJ1-2; the match to TRBD1 covers 10 bases. Trimming removed 6 bases from V and 1 base from J; junction bases left unmatched: 5. This CDR3 has 15 residues. Germline V lookup: CDR1 MDHEN, CDR2 SYDVKM.

This sequence joins TRBV27 and TRBJ1-1; D is unresolved. The CDR3 has 13 residues. With 6 bases removed from V and 1 base from J, the gap between germline ends came to 9 bases. Germline V lookup: CDR1 MNHEY, CDR2 SMNVEV (reference sequence). The CDR3: CASSQQRNTEAFF. The CDR3 nucleotides read TGTGCCAGCAGCCAACAGAGGAACACTGAAGCTTTCTTT.

The chain carries TRBV19 and TRBJ2-5, with 12 bases fitting TRBD2. CDR3 length equals 19 residues. Germline V gene lookup returns CDR1 LNHDA and CDR2 SQIVND (reference sequence). After removal of 1 base from V and 0 bases from J, the junction contained 9 bases not matched to a gene. The CDR3 spells CASSIGGGASGGDQETQYF. The CDR3 DNA sequence: TGTGCCAGTAGTATAGGGGGTGGGGCTAGCGGGGGGGACCAAGAGACCCAGTACTTC.